The 15 T cell receptor beta chains reported below all come from one sample, sequenced in a study of blood T cell repertoires in COVID-19. TCRdb's copy holds only in-frame clones and misses some; the assay was immunoSEQ multiplex PCR. The data show more than 150,000 clones, roughly 80% seen once. The source material was PBMCs or T cells enriched from blood (not recorded which). The receptors derive from a woman aged 45 to 65 who had recovered from COVID-19.

The V and J genes are TRBV5-4 and TRBJ2-3; 12 nucleotides agree with TRBD2. The J segment lost 3 bases and the V segment lost 4 bases, leaving 3 bases of the junction unmatched. This CDR3 contains 15 residues. In germline, CDR1 is SGHNT, CDR2 YYREEE (reference sequence). This CDR3 is CASSGGTSGTDTQYF. The CDR3 bases are TGTGCCAGCAGCGGTGGGACTAGCGGGACAGATACGCAGTATTTT.

In this sample, this clone turned up once. The chain combines TRBV29-1 with TRBJ2-7; D perhaps matches TRBD1 (5 bases). V was clipped by 4 bases and J by 4 bases, with 14 bases between them. Germline V CDR1 and CDR2: SQVTM, ANQGSEA. There are 13 residues in the CDR3. DNA of the CDR3: TGCAGCGTTGCAGTGGCAGGGAAGTACGAGCAGTACTTC. Protein: CSVAVAGKYEQYF.

This clone has only one observation. The J gene is TRBJ1-2, the V gene TRBV5-1; the D gene is possibly TRBD1 (6 bases). V was clipped by 0 bases and J by 1 base, with 25 bases between them. CDR3 length equals 20 residues. CDR1 is SGHRS and CDR2 is YFSETQ in the germline V gene. Here the CDR3 reads CASSLAPGGQGPNRNYGYTF. DNA for the CDR3: TGCGCCAGCAGCTTGGCCCCGGGGGGGCAGGGACCGAACCGTAACTATGGCTACACCTTC.

The rearrangement uses TRBV19 and TRBJ1-6, with 7 nucleotides matching TRBD1. Germline V lookup: CDR1 LNHDA, CDR2 SQIVND (reference sequence). Unmatched junction bases numbered 13, after V lost 4 bases and J lost 10 bases. The CDR3 consists of 16 residues. CDR3 nucleotides: TGTGCCAGTAGTACCAGACAGGGACGACATGGATCACCCCTCCACTTT. Translation: CASSTRQGRHGSPLHF.

For the CDR3, the DNA is TGTGCCAGCAGCGAGAGTGGGGCGGGAGCAGATACGCAGTATTTT. Its protein product is CASSESGAGADTQYF. The V gene is TRBV6-5, the J gene TRBJ2-3; 7 bases fit TRBD2. The CDR3 has 15 amino acids. Germline V gene lookup returns CDR1 MNHEY and CDR2 SVGAGI. Trimming took 6 bases from V and 4 from J; bases not matched to a gene: 10.

CDR3 sequence (DNA): TGCGCCAGCAGCCAAGACAGGGCCAATAATTCACCCCTCCACTTT. This encodes CASSQDRANNSPLHF. The chain recombines TRBV4-3 with TRBJ1-6; maybe TRBD1 (5 bases). CDR1 LGHNA and CDR2 YSLEER come from the germline V gene. The CDR3 has 15 amino acids. Trimming left V 0 bases short and J 5 bases short, with 8 bases between.

CDR3 amino acids: CASSLNSGGELFF. CDR3 in DNA: TGTGCCAGCAGCTTAAATTCGGGCGGGGAGCTGTTTTTT. V is TRBV7-3 and J is TRBJ2-2, with no clear D. The germline V gene has CDR1 SGHTA and CDR2 FQGTGA. Trimming stripped 1 base from V and 7 bases from J, with 7 bases between. The CDR3 is made up of 13 amino acids.

CDR3 loop: CASSYPGSGTEAFF. The CDR3 coding sequence is TGTGCCAGCAGTTACCCCGGGAGTGGAACTGAAGCTTTCTTT. V and J are TRBV6-2 or TRBV6-3 and TRBJ1-1; D is unresolved. Germline CDR1 MNHEY, CDR2 SVGEGT. The V and J ends lost 2 bases and 5 bases respectively, with 12 bases between them. The CDR3 totals 14 residues.

This clone occurred a few times. The chain has TRBV7-9 and TRBJ2-6; 8 positions agree with TRBD1. After removal of 5 bases from V and 1 base from J, the junction contained 4 bases not matched to a gene. Germline V gives CDR1 SEHNR, CDR2 FQNEAQ (reference sequence). This CDR3 region has 16 residues. CDR3 DNA sequence: TGTGCCAGCAGCCGGGACAGGAAATCTGGGGCCAACGTCCTGACTTTC. This gives the protein CASSRDRKSGANVLTF.

This clone was picked up one time. The V gene is TRBV6-4, the J gene TRBJ2-1, with TRBD2 matching over 13 bases. With V trimmed by 10 bases and J by 4 bases, 7 bases remained unmatched. The germline gives CDR1 MRHNA, CDR2 SNTAGT. The CDR3 spans 15 residues. The CDR3 bases are TGTGCCACAAGGACTAGCGGGAGTAGGTACAATGAGCAGTTCTTC. Its translation is CATRTSGSRYNEQFF.

V is TRBV28 and J is TRBJ2-3, with D possibly TRBD2 on 7 matching bases. V was trimmed by 8 bases and J by 4 bases, leaving 25 bases between them. The CDR3 totals 17 residues. Germline V gives CDR1 MDHEN, CDR2 SYDVKM. Here the CDR3 reads CASLTGAAGGSSDTQYF. The CDR3 DNA is TGTGCCAGCCTCACGGGGGCCGCCGGGGGGTCATCAGATACGCAGTATTTT.

This clone was detected once. The J gene is TRBJ2-1, the V gene TRBV7-2; TRBD2 is a possible D gene (5 bases). Germline V gene sequence: CDR1 SGHTA, CDR2 FQGNSA. V was clipped by 7 bases and J by 2 bases, with 15 bases between them. This CDR3 has 15 residues. CDR3 sequence (DNA): TGTGCCAGCATCCCGGGATTACCAACCTACAATGAGCAGTTCTTC. Amino acid sequence: CASIPGLPTYNEQFF. The variable domain in full, completed from reference TRBV7-2 and TRBJ2-1, reads GAGVSQSPSNKVTEKGKDVELRCDPISGHTALYWYRQSLGQGLEFLIYFQGNSAPDKSGLPSDRFSAERTGGSVSTLTIQRTQQEDSAVYLCASIPGLPTYNEQFFGPGTRLTVL.

The chain recombines TRBV20-1 with TRBJ2-1; a possible D gene is TRBD2 (6 bases). Germline V CDR1 and CDR2: DFQATT, SNEGSKA (reference sequence). The CDR3 sequence is 11 residues long. Trimming shortened V by 5 bases and J by 10 bases, and 12 bases separated the two germline ends. Here the CDR3 reads CSAGSGKEQFF. The DNA for the CDR3 is TGCAGTGCTGGTAGCGGTAAGGAGCAGTTCTTC.

This chain's CDR3 is CATLRDGTPSLAGGYTF. The CDR3 DNA reads as TGTGCCACCCTACGCGATGGAACCCCCAGCCTCGCCGGGGGCTACACCTTC. The chain carries TRBV5-4 and TRBJ1-2; D is unclear. Trimming pared 9 bases from V and 8 bases from J, leaving 32 bases between. The CDR3 covers 17 residues. Germline-derived CDR1 and CDR2 are SGHNT and YYREEE (reference sequence).

The rearrangement uses TRBV5-5 and TRBJ2-1, with a tentative D call TRBD2 (6 bases). Between the trimmed V and J ends, which lost 4 bases and 0 bases, there was a span of 11 bases. Germline values: CDR1 SGHKS, CDR2 YYEKEE (reference sequence). The CDR3 contains 15 residues. CDR3 residues: CASSRGGSSYNEQFF. CDR3 in DNA: TGTGCCAGCAGCCGTGGAGGGAGCTCCTACAATGAGCAGTTCTTC. The variable domain in full, completed from reference TRBV5-5 and TRBJ2-1, reads DAGVTQSPTHLIKTRGQQVTLRCSPISGHKSVSWYQQVLGQGPQFIFQYYEKEERGRGNFPDRFSARQFPNYSSELNVNALLLGDSALYLCASSRGGSSYNEQFFGPGTRLTVL.